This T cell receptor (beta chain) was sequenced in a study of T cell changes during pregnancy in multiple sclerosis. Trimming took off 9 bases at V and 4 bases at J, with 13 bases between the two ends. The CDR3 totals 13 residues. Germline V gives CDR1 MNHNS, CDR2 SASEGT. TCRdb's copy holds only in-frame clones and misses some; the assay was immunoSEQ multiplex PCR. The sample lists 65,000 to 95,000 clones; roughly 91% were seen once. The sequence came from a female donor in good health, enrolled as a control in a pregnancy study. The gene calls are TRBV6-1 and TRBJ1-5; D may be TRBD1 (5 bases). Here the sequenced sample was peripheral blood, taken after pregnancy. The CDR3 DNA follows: TGTGCCAGTAGTCCCGGGGGTAATCAGCCCCAGCATTTT. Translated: CASSPGGNQPQHF.